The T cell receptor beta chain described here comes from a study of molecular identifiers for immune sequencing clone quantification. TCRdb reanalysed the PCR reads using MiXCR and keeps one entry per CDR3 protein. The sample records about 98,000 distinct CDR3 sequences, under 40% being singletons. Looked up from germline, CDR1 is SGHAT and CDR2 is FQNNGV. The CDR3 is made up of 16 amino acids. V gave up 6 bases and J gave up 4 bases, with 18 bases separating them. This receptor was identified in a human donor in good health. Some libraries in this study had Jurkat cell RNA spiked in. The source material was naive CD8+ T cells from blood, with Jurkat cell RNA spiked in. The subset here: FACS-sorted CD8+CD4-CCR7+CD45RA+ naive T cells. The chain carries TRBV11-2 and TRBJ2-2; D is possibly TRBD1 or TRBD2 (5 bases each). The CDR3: CASSPLQGRGTGELFF. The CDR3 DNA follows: TGTGCCAGCAGTCCCCTCCAGGGTCGGGGCACCGGGGAGCTGTTTTTT.